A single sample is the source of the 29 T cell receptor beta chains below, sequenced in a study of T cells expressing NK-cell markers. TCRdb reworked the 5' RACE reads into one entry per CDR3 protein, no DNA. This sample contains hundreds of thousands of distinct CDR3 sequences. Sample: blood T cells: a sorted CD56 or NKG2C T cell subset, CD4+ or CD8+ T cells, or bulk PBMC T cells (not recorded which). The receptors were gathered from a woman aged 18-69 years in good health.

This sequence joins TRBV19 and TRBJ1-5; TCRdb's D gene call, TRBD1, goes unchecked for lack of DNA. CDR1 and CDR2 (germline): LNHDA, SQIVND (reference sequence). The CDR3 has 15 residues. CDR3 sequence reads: CASTQGDTPGQPQHF.

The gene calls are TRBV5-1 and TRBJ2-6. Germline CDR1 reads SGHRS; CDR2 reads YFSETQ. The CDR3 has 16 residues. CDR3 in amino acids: CASSLARSSGANVLTF.

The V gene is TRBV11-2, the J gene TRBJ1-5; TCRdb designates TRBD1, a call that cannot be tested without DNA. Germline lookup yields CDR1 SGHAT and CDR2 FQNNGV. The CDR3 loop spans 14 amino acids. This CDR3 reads CASSLGQVGQPQHF. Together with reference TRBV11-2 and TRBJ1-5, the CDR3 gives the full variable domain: EAGVAQSPRYKIIEKRQSVAFWCNPISGHATLYWYQQILGQGPKLLIQFQNNGVVDDSQLPKDRFSAERLKGVDSTLKIQPAKLEDSAVYLCASSLGQVGQPQHFGDGTRLSIL.

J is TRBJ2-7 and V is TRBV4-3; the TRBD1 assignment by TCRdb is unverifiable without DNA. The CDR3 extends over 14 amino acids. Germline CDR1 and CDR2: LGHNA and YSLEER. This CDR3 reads CASSQDARGYEQYF.

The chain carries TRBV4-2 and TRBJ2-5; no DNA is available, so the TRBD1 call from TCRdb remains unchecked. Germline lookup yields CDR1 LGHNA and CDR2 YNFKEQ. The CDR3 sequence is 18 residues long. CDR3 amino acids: CASSQDRLGSARRGTQYF.

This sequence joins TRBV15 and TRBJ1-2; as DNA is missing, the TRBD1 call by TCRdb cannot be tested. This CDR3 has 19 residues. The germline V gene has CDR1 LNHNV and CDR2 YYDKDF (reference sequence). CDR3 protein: CATSRTRRGQGQANYGYTF.

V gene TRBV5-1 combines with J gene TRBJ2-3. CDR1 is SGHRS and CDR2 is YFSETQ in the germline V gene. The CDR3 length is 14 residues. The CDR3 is CASSFSLSTDTQYF. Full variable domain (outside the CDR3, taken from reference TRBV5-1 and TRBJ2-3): KAGVTQTPRYLIKTRGQQVTLSCSPISGHRSVSWYQQTPGQGLQFLFEYFSETQRNKGNFPGRFSGRQFSNSRSEMNVSTLELGDSALYLCASSFSLSTDTQYFGPGTRLTVL.

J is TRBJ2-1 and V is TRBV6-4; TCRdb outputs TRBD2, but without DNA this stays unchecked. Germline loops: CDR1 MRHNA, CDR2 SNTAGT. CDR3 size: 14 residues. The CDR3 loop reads CASSPGLASNEQFF.

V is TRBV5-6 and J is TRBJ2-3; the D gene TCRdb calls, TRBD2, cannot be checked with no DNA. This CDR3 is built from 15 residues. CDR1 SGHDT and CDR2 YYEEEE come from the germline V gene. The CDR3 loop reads CASSLSGPRTDTQYF.

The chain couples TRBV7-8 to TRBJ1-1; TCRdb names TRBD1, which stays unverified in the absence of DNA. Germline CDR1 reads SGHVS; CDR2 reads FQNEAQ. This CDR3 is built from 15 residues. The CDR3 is CASSLGVAGTGGAFF.

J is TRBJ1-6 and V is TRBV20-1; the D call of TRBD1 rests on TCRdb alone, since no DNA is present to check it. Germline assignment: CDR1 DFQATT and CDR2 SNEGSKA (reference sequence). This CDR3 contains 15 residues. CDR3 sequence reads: CSALVGGGTGSPLHF.

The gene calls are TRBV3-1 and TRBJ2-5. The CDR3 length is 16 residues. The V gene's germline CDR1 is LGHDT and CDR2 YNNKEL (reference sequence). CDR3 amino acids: CASSQDWATGKETQYF.

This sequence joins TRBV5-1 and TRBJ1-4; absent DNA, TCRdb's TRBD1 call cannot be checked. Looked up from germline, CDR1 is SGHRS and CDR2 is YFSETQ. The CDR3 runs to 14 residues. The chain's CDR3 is CASSSTGANEKLFF.

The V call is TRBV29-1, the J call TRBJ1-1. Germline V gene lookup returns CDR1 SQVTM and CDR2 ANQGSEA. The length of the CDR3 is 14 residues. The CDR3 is CSVRPGTFNTEAFF.

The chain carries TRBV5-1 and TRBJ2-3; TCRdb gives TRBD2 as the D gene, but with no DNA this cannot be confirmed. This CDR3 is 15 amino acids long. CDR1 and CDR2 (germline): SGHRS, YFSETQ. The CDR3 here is CASSLSTGGTDTQYF.

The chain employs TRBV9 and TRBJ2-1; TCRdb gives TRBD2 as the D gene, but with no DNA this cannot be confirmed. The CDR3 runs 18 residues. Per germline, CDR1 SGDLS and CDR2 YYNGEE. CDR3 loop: CASSPLAGGSYSYNEQFF.

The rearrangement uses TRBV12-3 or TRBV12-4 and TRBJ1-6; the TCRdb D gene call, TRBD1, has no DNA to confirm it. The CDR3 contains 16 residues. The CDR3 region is CASRRDSKSPNSPLHF.

The CDR3 reads CASSPGQYSGNTIYF. The V gene is TRBV27, the J gene TRBJ1-3; TCRdb gives TRBD1 as the D gene, but with no DNA this cannot be confirmed. The CDR3 spans 15 residues. Germline values: CDR1 MNHEY, CDR2 SMNVEV (reference sequence).

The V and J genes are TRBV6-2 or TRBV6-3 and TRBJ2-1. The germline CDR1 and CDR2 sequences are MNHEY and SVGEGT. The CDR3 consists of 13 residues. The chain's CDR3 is CASRLTMGNEQFF.

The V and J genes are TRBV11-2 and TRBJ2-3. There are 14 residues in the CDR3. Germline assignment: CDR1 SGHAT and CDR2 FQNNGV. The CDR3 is CASSHGLVPDTQYF.

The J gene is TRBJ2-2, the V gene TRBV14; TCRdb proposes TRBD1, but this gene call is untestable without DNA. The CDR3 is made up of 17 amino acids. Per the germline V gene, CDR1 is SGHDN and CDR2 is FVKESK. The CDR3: CASSQVLGTGSSGELFF.

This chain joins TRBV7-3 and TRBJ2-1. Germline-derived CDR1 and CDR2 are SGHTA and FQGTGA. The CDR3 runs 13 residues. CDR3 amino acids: CASSLGYDNEQFF.

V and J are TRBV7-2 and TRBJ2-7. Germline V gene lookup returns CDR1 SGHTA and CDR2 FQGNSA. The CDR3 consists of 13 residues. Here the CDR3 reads CASSSGWQSEQYF. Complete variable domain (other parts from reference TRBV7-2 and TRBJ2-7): GAGVSQSPSNKVTEKGKDVELRCDPISGHTALYWYRQSLGQGLEFLIYFQGNSAPDKSGLPSDRFSAERTGGSVSTLTIQRTQQEDSAVYLCASSSGWQSEQYFGPGTRLTVT.

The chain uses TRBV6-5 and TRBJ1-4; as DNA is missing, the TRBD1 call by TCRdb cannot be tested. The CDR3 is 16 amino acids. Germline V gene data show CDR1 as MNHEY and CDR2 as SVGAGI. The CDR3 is CASSNSYRDRDEKLFF.

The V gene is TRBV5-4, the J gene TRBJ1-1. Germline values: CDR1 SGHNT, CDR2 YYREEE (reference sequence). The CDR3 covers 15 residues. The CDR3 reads CASSFGVLGNTEAFF.

CDR3 residues: CSAPSLRAGYETQYF. The rearrangement uses TRBV20-1 and TRBJ2-5; TCRdb names TRBD2, which stays unverified in the absence of DNA. This CDR3 comprises 15 residues. The V gene's germline CDR1 is DFQATT and CDR2 SNEGSKA (reference sequence).

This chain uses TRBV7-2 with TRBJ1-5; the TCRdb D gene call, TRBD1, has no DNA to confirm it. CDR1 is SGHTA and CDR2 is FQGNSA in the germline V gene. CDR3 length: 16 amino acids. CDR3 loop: CASSQRAGSGNQPQHF. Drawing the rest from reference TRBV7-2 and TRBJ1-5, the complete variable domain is GAGVSQSPSNKVTEKGKDVELRCDPISGHTALYWYRQSLGQGLEFLIYFQGNSAPDKSGLPSDRFSAERTGGSVSTLTIQRTQQEDSAVYLCASSQRAGSGNQPQHFGDGTRLSIL.

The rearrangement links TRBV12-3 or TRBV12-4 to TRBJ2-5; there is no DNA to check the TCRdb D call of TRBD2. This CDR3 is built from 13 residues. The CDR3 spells CASSSRDLGTQYF.

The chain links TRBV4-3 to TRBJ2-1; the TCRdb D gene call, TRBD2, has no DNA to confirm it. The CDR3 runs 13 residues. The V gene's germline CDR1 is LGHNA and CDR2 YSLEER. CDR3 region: CASSQVAGNEQFF.